This entry describes one T cell receptor (beta chain). What it recognizes is unknown. A read error may produce the germline difference seen at one junction end. These data belong to a study of T-cell memory formation after mild COVID-19. Study overall: TCR clusters showed largely donor specificity.

The CDR3 runs to 12 residues. Germline CDR1 is SNHLY and CDR2 is FYNNEI. Using constant-segment primers, 5'RACE produced TCR alpha and TCR beta cDNA libraries carrying sample barcodes and UMIs. TCRdb analysed the 5' RACE reads with MiXCR anew, one entry per CDR3 protein. The repertoire has about 430,000 distinct CDR3 sequences, about a sixth of them found once; the top ten carry around a fifth. Study results and limitations: CD4/CD8 balance characterized clones contracting day 15 to 85, and CD4+ skew characterized later expanders.

The rearrangement links TRBV2 to TRBJ2-5; D may be TRBD1 (5 bases). Sequencing was carried out using PBMCs or a T cell subset sorted from them (not recorded which). This TCR came from a man aged 18 to 30 who had mild COVID-19 (a few samples of this study predate the infection). Cell type and time point are not known. The CDR3 DNA sequence: TGTGACAGCAGGGTGGTTGGAAAGACCCAGTACTTC. Translated: CDSRVVGKTQYF.